A selection of T cell receptor beta chains follows, all from one sample in a study of CD8+CD57+ T cells in acquired aplastic anemia. From the reads, TCRdb called clonotypes with MiXCR, one entry per CDR3 protein. The sample has roughly 420,000 distinct CDR3 sequences; roughly 64% are singletons. The sample consisted of sorted CD4+, CD8+, or CD8+CD57+ T cells (not recorded which) from PBMCs. The receptors derive from a human donor in good health, serving as a control. Both conserved end residues are part of each CDR3. Fields, in order: V gene, clone size, J gene, D gene, CDR3 DNA, CDR3 protein. The D gene is left open where the match is weak. Where a row states a size, it is once, few, many or the class of an expanded clone; other rows omit it.

TRBV6-5	many	TRBJ1-1	.	TGTGCCAGCAGTTACTCTATTAACACTGAAGCTTTCTTT	CASSYSINTEAFF
TRBV12-3/TRBV12-4	.	TRBJ1-3	TRBD1	TGTGCCAGCAGTTTCTCATTAACAGGGGCCGGAAACACCATATATTTT	CASSFSLTGAGNTIYF
TRBV19	.	TRBJ1-6	.	TGTGCCAGTAGTATAGCAGGTCCCGCCAACGTCCTGCCCTTC	CASSIAGPANVLPF
TRBV12-3/TRBV12-4	few	TRBJ2-4	TRBD2	TGTGCCAGCAGTCTACAGGGTAGCGGGACCAAAAACATTCAGTACTTC	CASSLQGSGTKNIQYF
TRBV29-1	.	TRBJ1-2	.	TGCAGCGTTGACAGGGGAGGCTATGGCTACACCTTC	CSVDRGGYGYTF
TRBV7-8	.	TRBJ1-1	TRBD1	TGTGCCAGCAGCTTAGCGCAGGGGGATAGGTCAGAAGCTTTCTTT	CASSLAQGDRSEAFF
TRBV30	many	TRBJ1-5	TRBD1	TGTGCCTGGAATCCGGGACAGGGCAATCAGCCCCAGCATTTT	CAWNPGQGNQPQHF
TRBV20-1	once	TRBJ1-6	.	TGCAGTGCTCGCGTTAGGCAGGGTTGGGCCCTCCACTTT	CSARVRQGWALHF
TRBV7-6	.	TRBJ2-7	.	TGTGCCAGCACCGTAGAGGCGGGCCGGTCCGAGCAGTACTTC	CASTVEAGRSEQYF
TRBV19	.	TRBJ2-5	.	TGTGCCAGTAGGGTCGGGGCACCCGCGACCCAGTACTTT	CASRVGAPATQYF
TRBV7-2	.	TRBJ2-6	.	TGTGCCAGCAGCGTTGGGGGGGCCAACGTCCTGACTTTC	CASSVGGANVLTF
TRBV11-1	.	TRBJ1-1	TRBD1	TGTGCCAGCAGCTTACAGGGTACAGGGGAAAAGAACACTGAAGCTTTCTTT	CASSLQGTGEKNTEAFF
TRBV10-3	many	TRBJ2-5	TRBD1	TGTGCCATCAGTGGGACAGGTGAAGAGACCCAGTACTTC	CAISGTGEETQYF
TRBV2	few	TRBJ2-7	TRBD2	TGTGCCAGCTGTTCGGCGGGAGGAGCCCACGAGCAGTACTTC	CASCSAGGAHEQYF